This is a list of T cell receptor beta chains from one sample in a study of human T cells and chemical hapten exposure. TCRdb processed the RACE reads anew with MiXCR; each CDR3 protein has one entry. This table holds roughly 180,000 distinct CDR3 sequences, about 22% found once. This sample comprised whole blood, obtained in connection with sensitization to the hapten diphenylcyclopropenone (DPC). The receptors were sampled from a woman between 50 and 59 years old with alopecia areata. Some clones in this sample may be carry-over from other donors' samples. Both conserved end residues are part of each CDR3. The order of the fields is J gene, D gene, V gene, clone size, CDR3 DNA, CDR3 protein. The D gene is left open where the match is weak. Clone size, where shown, is once, few, many, or a class for clones that have expanded.

>TRBJ1-2|-|TRBV29-1|few
TGCAGCGTTGAAGTAGCCGCCGGGGGTGGCTACACCTTC
CSVEVAAGGGYTF
>TRBJ2-7|TRBD2|TRBV20-1|few
TGCAGTGCTAGTAGCGGCGGGAGAAGCTCCTACGAGCAGTACTTC
CSASSGGRSSYEQYF
>TRBJ2-3|-|TRBV20-1|-
TGCAGTGCCCCGGCCCCCACAGATACGCAGTATTTT
CSAPAPTDTQYF
>TRBJ2-4|-|TRBV7-8|few
TGTGCCAGCAGCTCATCCAGTCAGCTAGCCAAAAACATTCAGTACTTC
CASSSSSQLAKNIQYF
>TRBJ2-7|-|TRBV3-1|-
TGTGCCAGCTCCGAACACTCCTACGAGCAGTACTTC
CASSEHSYEQYF
>TRBJ1-2|TRBD1|TRBV2|few
TGTGCCAGCAGGCCGGGACAGGGTTACTATGGCTACACCTTC
CASRPGQGYYGYTF
>TRBJ1-5|-|TRBV20-1|few
TGCAGTGCGCCCGGGACGGCCATGGGGGCCCAGCATTTT
CSAPGTAMGAQHF
>TRBJ1-5|-|TRBV18|-
TGTGCCAGCTCACCCTCAGGGGGCAATCAGCCCCAGCATTTT
CASSPSGGNQPQHF
>TRBJ2-4|-|TRBV13|-
TGTGCCAGCAGCTTAGGGGGTACAGCCAAAAACATTCAGTACTTC
CASSLGGTAKNIQYF
>TRBJ1-6|TRBD1|TRBV10-3|few
TGTGCCATCAGTGGGGGGACAGATAGTTCACCCCTCCACTTT
CAISGGTDSSPLHF
>TRBJ2-1|-|TRBV7-9|-
TGTGCCAGCAGCCCAGTTGTTGAGCAGTTCTTC
CASSPVVEQFF
>TRBJ1-1|-|TRBV6-1|-
TGTGCCAGCAGTGAGGTTTCGAGGAGGGCTGAAGCTTTCTTT
CASSEVSRRAEAFF
>TRBJ1-2|-|TRBV28|many
TGTGCCAGCAGTTGGACATTATATGGCTACACCTTC
CASSWTLYGYTF
>TRBJ2-7|-|TRBV12-3/TRBV12-4|once
TGTGCCAGCAGTAGGGGGGGCCTCCGACGGCACGAGCAGTACTTC
CASSRGGLRRHEQYF
>TRBJ2-3|TRBD2|TRBV28|-
TGTGCCAGCAGTTTCGTGGCTAGCGGAGCTACTAGCACAGATACGCAGTATTTT
CASSFVASGATSTDTQYF
>TRBJ2-1|-|TRBV6-1|-
TGTGCCAGCAGCGTCGGCGGAGGCTCCTACAATGAGCAGTTCTTC
CASSVGGGSYNEQFF
>TRBJ1-3|-|TRBV12-3/TRBV12-4|few
TGTGCCAGCAGTCTTGGGGATATCTCTGGAAACACCATATATTTT
CASSLGDISGNTIYF
>TRBJ2-1|-|TRBV29-1|-
TGCAGCGTTGGGCTATCCTTCTACAATGAGCAGTTCTTC
CSVGLSFYNEQFF
>TRBJ2-1|TRBD2|TRBV11-2|-
TGTGCCAGCAGGGGACTAGCGGGTTCCTACAATGAGCAGTTCTTC
CASRGLAGSYNEQFF
>TRBJ1-2|TRBD1|TRBV7-8|few
TGTGCCAGCAGCTTAGATAGGGGACAGAGTCGATATGGCTACACCTTC
CASSLDRGQSRYGYTF
>TRBJ1-1|-|TRBV6-5|-
TGTGCCAGCAGTTACGGGATACACACTGAAGCTTTCTTT
CASSYGIHTEAFF
>TRBJ2-7|TRBD2|TRBV10-3|-
TGTGCCACCCGGGTGGGACTATCCATTGACGAGCAGTACTTC
CATRVGLSIDEQYF
>TRBJ2-5|-|TRBV5-1|few
TGCGCCAGCAGCGCAAACCAAGAGACCCAGTACTTC
CASSANQETQYF
>TRBJ2-7|-|TRBV6-2/TRBV6-3|-
TGTGCCAGCAGTTACTCTCTCGAGCAGTACTTC
CASSYSLEQYF
>TRBJ2-3|TRBD2|TRBV29-1|-
TGCAGCGTACGACGGAGGGGGTTTAGCGGGAGGGCCGACTACACAGATACGCAGTATTTT
CSVRRRGFSGRADYTDTQYF
>TRBJ1-2|-|TRBV7-8|few
TGTGCCAGCAGCTTAAAAGGGGCAGGCCTCGTCTATGGCTACACCTTC
CASSLKGAGLVYGYTF
>TRBJ1-5|TRBD1|TRBV6-5|few
TGTGCCAGCAGCAAGGGGGCCTGGAGCAATCAGCCCCAGCATTTT
CASSKGAWSNQPQHF
>TRBJ2-2|TRBD1|TRBV4-2|-
TGTGCCAGCAGCCAAGACAGAGGAGTAGGACAGGGCGTCGGGGAGCTGTTTTTT
CASSQDRGVGQGVGELFF
>TRBJ2-5|-|TRBV25-1|-
TGTGCCAGCAGTGAATGGAGGTTGAAACAAGAGACCCAGTACTTC
CASSEWRLKQETQYF
>TRBJ2-3|-|TRBV3-2|-
TGTGCCAGCAGCCCCGAGGGGAGCAGGGATACGCAGTATTTT
CASSPEGSRDTQYF
>TRBJ2-2|TRBD2|TRBV11-2|-
TGTGCCAGCAGCTTAACACTAGCGGGAGGGGAGCTGTTTTTT
CASSLTLAGGELFF
>TRBJ2-5|-|TRBV6-1|-
TGTGCCAGCAGGGTTCTGGGGTCGGAGACCCAGTACTTC
CASRVLGSETQYF
>TRBJ1-2|-|TRBV29-1|few
TGCAGCGTTGATCCCAGCTCCTATGGCTACACCTTC
CSVDPSSYGYTF
>TRBJ1-2|-|TRBV29-1|-
TGCAGCGTTGTTGGTATCGACTATGGCTACACCTTC
CSVVGIDYGYTF
>TRBJ2-5|TRBD1|TRBV28|few
TGTGCCAGCAGTTTAGGGCAGGGCCAGGGGGAAGAGACCCAGTACTTC
CASSLGQGQGEETQYF
>TRBJ2-3|TRBD2|TRBV5-1|-
TGCGCCAGCAGCTGGGGGCTAGCGGGAAGCACAGATACGCAGTATTTT
CASSWGLAGSTDTQYF
>TRBJ2-5|-|TRBV10-2|-
TGCGCCAGCAGTGAGTCAGGAGAGACCCAGTACTTC
CASSESGETQYF
>TRBJ1-5|-|TRBV7-9|-
TGTGCCAGCAGCCCCCACGGTAGCAATCAGCCCCAGCATTTT
CASSPHGSNQPQHF
>TRBJ1-5|-|TRBV5-1|few
TGCGCCACCGCCGCTTACCCAGGGAGACAGCCCCAGCATTTT
CATAAYPGRQPQHF
>TRBJ2-5|TRBD1|TRBV5-1|-
TGCGCCAGCAGCTTGCGGGGACAGCCACAAGAGACCCAGTACTTC
CASSLRGQPQETQYF
>TRBJ2-7|-|TRBV27|-
TGTGCCAGCAGTTTCGGCCTAGCGCTAAGCTACGAGCAGTACTTC
CASSFGLALSYEQYF